The entry that follows covers one T cell receptor (beta chain) sequence. Using immunoSEQ multiplex PCR, the repertoire was profiled, and TCRdb retains in-frame clones only, with some absent. The profile shows more than 150,000 clones, around 90% of them singletons. These data come from a study of Ad26.COV2.S vaccination and SARS-CoV-2 variants. Trimming left V 0 bases short and J 0 bases short, with 11 bases between. The germline V gene encodes CDR1 SGDLS and CDR2 YYNGEE. CDR3 length: 16 amino acids. The genes are TRBV9 and TRBJ2-3; D possibly corresponds to TRBD2 (6 bases). The starting material was peripheral blood, obtained after recovery from COVID-19. The sequence derives from a human donor who had recovered from COVID-19. Here the CDR3 reads CASSVAAGTSTDTQYF. CDR3 in DNA: TGTGCCAGCAGCGTAGCTGCGGGAACTAGCACAGATACGCAGTATTTT. The entire variable domain, with the rest obtained from reference TRBV9 and TRBJ2-3, is as follows: DSGVTQTPKHLITATGQRVTLRCSPRSGDLSVYWYQQSLDQGLQFLIQYYNGEERAKGNILERFSAQQFPDLHSELNLSSLELGDSALYFCASSVAAGTSTDTQYFGPGTRLTVL.